Shown below are 31 T cell receptor beta chains from a single sample sequenced in a study of PD-L1 blockade in urothelial cancer. The protocol was immunoSEQ multiplex PCR, while the TCRdb copy is restricted to in-frame clones and leaves out a portion. The sample shows 70,000 to 75,000 clones, roughly 84% of them seen only once. Noted time point: pretreatment peripheral blood. The material was PBMCs, obtained around atezolizumab (anti-PD-L1) treatment. The receptor set was obtained from a woman in her seventies with urothelial cancer.

This chain connects TRBV29-1 to TRBJ2-3, with 11 nucleotides matching TRBD2. The germline V gene has CDR1 SQVTM and CDR2 ANQGSEA. The length of the CDR3 is 16 residues. V trimming: 7 bases; J trimming: 2 bases; junction bases outside the gene matches: 11. The CDR3 nucleotides read TGCAGCGCCCTAGGAGGGACTAGCGGTAACACAGATACGCAGTATTTT. The encoded protein is CSALGGTSGNTDTQYF.

This rearrangement joins TRBV19 to TRBJ2-3, with 10 bases fitting TRBD1. J gave up 2 bases and V 8 bases, and 7 bases lay outside the gene matches. The germline V gene encodes CDR1 LNHDA and CDR2 SQIVND (reference sequence). The CDR3 has 15 residues. The CDR3 DNA reads as TGTGCCAGTCGACAGGGGGCGTCCGTCACAGATACGCAGTATTTT. This codes for CASRQGASVTDTQYF. Drawing the rest from reference TRBV19 and TRBJ2-3, the complete variable domain is DGGITQSPKYLFRKEGQNVTLSCEQNLNHDAMYWYRQDPGQGLRLIYYSQIVNDFQKGDIAEGYSVSREKKESFPLTVTSAQKNPTAFYLCASRQGASVTDTQYFGPGTRLTVL.

The chain carries TRBV6-5 and TRBJ2-1; D perhaps matches TRBD2 (5 bases). Germline-derived CDR1 and CDR2 are MNHEY and SVGAGI. Trimming shortened V by 2 bases and J by 3 bases, and 11 bases separated the two germline ends. The CDR3 sequence is 15 residues long. The CDR3 spells CASSYDLAFYNEQFF. In DNA form, the CDR3 reads TGTGCCAGCAGTTACGACCTAGCCTTCTACAATGAGCAGTTCTTC.

This chain links TRBV4-1 with TRBJ2-7; D might be TRBD2 (6 bases). Germline assignment: CDR1 MGHRA and CDR2 YSYEKL. This CDR3 comprises 18 residues. Trimming removed 1 base from V and 3 bases from J, with 22 bases in between. CDR3 nucleotide sequence: TGCGCCAGCAGCCAAGCGGTGGTGACCGCGGAGGGGCACTACGAGCAGTACTTC. Protein product: CASSQAVVTAEGHYEQYF.

This rearrangement joins TRBV5-5 to TRBJ1-5, with D tentatively TRBD1 (6 bases). This CDR3 is 15 amino acids long. V lost 1 base and J 7 bases, leaving 15 bases between the germline ends. CDR1 SGHKS and CDR2 YYEKEE come from the germline V gene (reference sequence). This chain's CDR3 is CASSLTTGNRQPQHF. In DNA, the CDR3 is TGTGCCAGCAGCTTGACTACAGGGAACCGGCAGCCCCAGCATTTT.

This rearrangement joins TRBV5-6 to TRBJ2-5, with TRBD2 matching over 7 bases. Germline V gene sequence: CDR1 SGHDT, CDR2 YYEEEE. Trimming at V came to 4 bases and at J to 2 bases, leaving 11 bases not matched to a gene. The CDR3 runs to 16 residues. This CDR3 is CASSPLGRLRQETQYF. The CDR3 coding sequence is TGTGCCAGCAGCCCACTCGGGAGGTTGAGGCAAGAGACCCAGTACTTC. The variable domain in full, completed from reference TRBV5-6 and TRBJ2-5, reads DAGVTQSPTHLIKTRGQQVTLRCSPKSGHDTVSWYQQALGQGPQFIFQYYEEEERQRGNFPDRFSGHQFPNYSSELNVNALLLGDSALYLCASSPLGRLRQETQYFGPGTRLLVL.

The chain combines TRBV28 with TRBJ1-5; the D is unclear. Germline V gene lookup returns CDR1 MDHEN and CDR2 SYDVKM. Trimming stripped 3 bases from V and 3 bases from J, with 6 bases between. The CDR3 has 13 residues. The CDR3 is CASSFGINQPQHF. As DNA, the CDR3 is TGTGCCAGCAGTTTTGGCATCAATCAGCCCCAGCATTTT. The variable domain in full, completed from reference TRBV28 and TRBJ1-5, reads DVKVTQSSRYLVKRTGEKVFLECVQDMDHENMFWYRQDPGLGLRLIYFSYDVKMKEKGDIPEGYSVSREKKERFSLILESASTNQTSMYLCASSFGINQPQHFGDGTRLSIL.

The rearrangement uses TRBV30 and TRBJ2-7, with D perhaps TRBD2 (6 bases). This CDR3 has 14 amino acids. Trimming pared 3 bases from V and 2 bases from J, leaving 14 bases between. Germline V gives CDR1 GTSNPN, CDR2 SVGIG (reference sequence). The CDR3 protein is CAWRPRGGTYEQYF. DNA for the CDR3: TGTGCCTGGAGACCCCGGGGAGGTACCTACGAGCAGTACTTC.

This clone has more than one count but fewer than ten. The chain is built from TRBV2 and TRBJ2-2; TRBD2 might be the D (6 bases). Trimming took 7 bases from V and 0 from J, leaving 9 bases between them. Germline V gives CDR1 SNHLY, CDR2 FYNNEI. The CDR3 runs to 14 residues. The CDR3 nucleotides are TGTGCCAGCAAGGGGACTCCGAACACCGGGGAGCTGTTTTTT. Its translation is CASKGTPNTGELFF.

V gene TRBV7-2 combines with J gene TRBJ2-1; a possible D gene is TRBD2 (7 bases). V was clipped by 4 bases and J by 5 bases, with 18 bases between them. This CDR3 is built from 16 residues. The germline V gene encodes CDR1 SGHTA and CDR2 FQGNSA. The CDR3 nucleotides read TGTGCCAGCAGCTCCCGGGGGCCAGCGGGGCACAATGAGCAGTTCTTC. Translating gives CASSSRGPAGHNEQFF. Using reference TRBV7-2 and TRBJ2-1 for the parts outside the CDR3, the full variable domain is GAGVSQSPSNKVTEKGKDVELRCDPISGHTALYWYRQSLGQGLEFLIYFQGNSAPDKSGLPSDRFSAERTGGSVSTLTIQRTQQEDSAVYLCASSSRGPAGHNEQFFGPGTRLTVL.

The chain carries TRBV18 and TRBJ1-5; 7 positions agree with TRBD1. Germline CDR1 reads KGHSH; CDR2 reads LQKENI. There are 15 residues in the CDR3. The V gene end was trimmed by 3 bases and the J gene end by 3 bases; junction bases not matched to a gene: 5. For the CDR3, the DNA is TGTGCCAGCTCACCCCGACAGGGTAACAATCAGCCCCAGCATTTT. Its protein product is CASSPRQGNNQPQHF. Full variable domain (rest looked up from reference TRBV18 and TRBJ1-5): NAGVMQNPRHLVRRRGQEARLRCSPMKGHSHVYWYRQLPEEGLKFMVYLQKENIIDESGMPKERFSAEFPKEGPSILRIQQVVRGDSAAYFCASSPRQGNNQPQHFGDGTRLSIL.

This clone appeared once. The V gene is TRBV5-4, the J gene TRBJ2-5; TRBD1 agrees at 10 bases. The germline CDR1 and CDR2 sequences are SGHNT and YYREEE (reference sequence). The J segment lost 3 bases and the V segment lost 4 bases, leaving 15 bases of the junction unmatched. The CDR3 has 18 amino acids. Written as DNA, the CDR3 is TGTGCCAGCAGCCGAAGCATTTTCGGGGACAGGGGCGAAGAGACCCAGTACTTC. Its protein is CASSRSIFGDRGEETQYF.

Only one count was recorded for this clone. At one of its ends the junction is not consistent with the germline gene, which may arise from a read error. The rearrangement links TRBV5-4 to TRBJ2-7; 11 nucleotides line up with TRBD2. Germline V gives CDR1 SGHNT, CDR2 YYREEE (reference sequence). The CDR3 covers 13 residues. CDR3 sequence reads: CASSLAGLAGGTF. For the CDR3, the DNA is TGTGCCAGCAGCTTGGCGGGTCTAGCGGGAGGTACCTTC.

V and J are TRBV5-1 and TRBJ2-1; 11 bases fit TRBD2. The CDR3 length is 19 residues. V lost 0 bases to trimming and J lost 7 bases; unmatched junction nucleotides: 15. The V gene's germline CDR1 is SGHRS and CDR2 YFSETQ. CDR3 residues: CASSLGLGSGRALWNEQFF. CDR3 nucleotide sequence: TGCGCCAGCAGCTTGGGGCTAGGTAGCGGGAGGGCCCTTTGGAATGAGCAGTTCTTC.

A few counts support this clone. The chain combines TRBV27 with TRBJ1-1; D gene ambiguous. Germline CDR1 reads MNHEY; CDR2 reads SMNVEV (reference sequence). Between the trimmed V and J ends, which lost 7 bases and 0 bases, there was a span of 9 bases. The CDR3 extends over 13 amino acids. For the CDR3, the DNA is TGTGCCAGCACCTCACATTTGAACACTGAAGCTTTCTTT. It translates to CASTSHLNTEAFF.

This clone has more than one count but fewer than ten. In DNA, the CDR3 is TGTGCCAGCAGCTTAGGCGCAGGGGGCGACTATGGCTACACCTTC. Translating it yields CASSLGAGGDYGYTF. This rearrangement joins TRBV7-2 to TRBJ1-2, with TRBD1 matching 8 bases. The junction had 4 bases not matched to a gene; V was cut back by 1 base and J by 3 bases. This CDR3 is built from 15 residues. Per the germline V gene, CDR1 is SGHTA and CDR2 is FQGNSA.

V and J are TRBV18 and TRBJ2-6; 8 nucleotides line up with TRBD1. The V gene's germline CDR1 is KGHSH and CDR2 LQKENI. V shed 3 bases, J shed 4 bases, and the junction held 5 bases outside the gene matches. The CDR3 length is 16 residues. This CDR3 is CASSPDRGSGANVLTF. The CDR3 DNA is TGTGCCAGCTCACCTGACAGGGGTTCGGGGGCCAACGTCCTGACTTTC.

V usage is TRBV6-6 and J usage is TRBJ1-2; D possibly corresponds to TRBD1 (5 bases). The CDR3 sequence is 16 residues long. Looked up from germline, CDR1 is MNHNY and CDR2 is SVGAGI (reference sequence). The V end was cut by 2 bases, the J end by 4 bases, with 17 bases between. This chain's CDR3 is CASSYPGGGGSYGYTF. The CDR3, as DNA: TGTGCCAGCAGTTACCCGGGCGGGGGGGGTAGCTATGGCTACACCTTC.

This clone has just one count. This chain connects TRBV5-1 to TRBJ2-5, with 7 bases aligning to TRBD1. Germline trimming cut 0 bases from V and 1 base from J; bases unmatched to any gene: 0. Germline loops: CDR1 SGHRS, CDR2 YFSETQ. The CDR3 has 14 residues. CDR3 region: CASSLAGGQETQYF. In nucleotides, the CDR3 is TGCGCCAGCAGCTTGGCAGGGGGCCAAGAGACCCAGTACTTC.

This clone was recorded only once. The CDR3 nucleotides are TGTGCCAGCACCTCCGGTGGGGCCGGCGATGAGCAGTTCTTC. It is translated as CASTSGGAGDEQFF. The chain links TRBV2 to TRBJ2-1; a possible D gene is TRBD1 (5 bases). The V and J ends lost 7 bases and 8 bases respectively, with 18 bases between them. The CDR3 has 14 residues. CDR1 SNHLY and CDR2 FYNNEI come from the germline V gene.

The chain has TRBV19 and TRBJ1-1; D is possibly TRBD1 (5 bases). CDR3 length: 14 residues. Germline CDR1 is LNHDA and CDR2 is SQIVND (reference sequence). Trimming took 7 bases from V and 1 from J, leaving 13 bases between them. CDR3 DNA: TGTGCCAGTAAGGTGGGGCCGACGAACACTGAAGCTTTCTTT. It yields the protein CASKVGPTNTEAFF.

The J gene is TRBJ1-5, the V gene TRBV27, with D maybe TRBD1 (5 bases). The CDR3 spans 13 residues. Between the trimmed V and J ends, which lost 5 bases and 7 bases, there was a span of 12 bases. Germline V gives CDR1 MNHEY, CDR2 SMNVEV (reference sequence). The CDR3 DNA follows: TGTGCCAGCAGTCGCGGGGGAAGGCAGCCCCAGCATTTT. It encodes CASSRGGRQPQHF.

The chain carries TRBV27 and TRBJ1-2, with 8 bases lining up with TRBD1. After removal of 5 bases from V and 4 bases from J, the junction contained 15 bases not matched to a gene. Germline CDR1 MNHEY, CDR2 SMNVEV (reference sequence). This CDR3 has 17 residues. The CDR3 is CASSRFLRDRPSYGYTF. As DNA, the CDR3 is TGTGCCAGCAGTCGCTTCCTGCGGGACAGGCCCTCCTATGGCTACACCTTC.

The J gene is TRBJ2-3, the V gene TRBV28, with TRBD1 matching 9 bases. The CDR3 loop spans 16 amino acids. Germline CDR1 and CDR2: MDHEN and SYDVKM. J gave up 0 bases and V 5 bases, and 6 bases lay outside the gene matches. The CDR3 loop reads CASSPRTGASTDTQYF. CDR3 bases: TGTGCCAGCAGTCCCCGGACAGGGGCTAGCACAGATACGCAGTATTTT. Full variable domain (missing parts from reference TRBV28 and TRBJ2-3): DVKVTQSSRYLVKRTGEKVFLECVQDMDHENMFWYRQDPGLGLRLIYFSYDVKMKEKGDIPEGYSVSREKKERFSLILESASTNQTSMYLCASSPRTGASTDTQYFGPGTRLTVL.

This clone was observed a few times. This chain uses TRBV25-1 with TRBJ2-3; 12 nucleotides line up with TRBD2. CDR1 and CDR2 from the germline V gene are MGHDK and SYGVNS. CDR3 size: 17 residues. J was trimmed by 3 bases and V by 2 bases; bases with no gene match: 6. Here the CDR3 reads CASSEGVGTSGTDTQYF. The CDR3, as DNA: TGTGCCAGCAGTGAAGGCGTTGGGACTAGCGGGACAGATACGCAGTATTTT.

The chain couples TRBV4-3 to TRBJ1-2; the D is unclear. V dropped 4 bases and J dropped 0 bases, with 9 bases sitting between them. Germline V gives CDR1 LGHNA, CDR2 YSLEER. The CDR3 totals 14 residues. The CDR3 reads CASSPTGANYGYTF. For the CDR3, the DNA is TGCGCCAGCAGCCCCACGGGAGCTAACTATGGCTACACCTTC.

This clone was observed a single time. The chain joins TRBV27 to TRBJ2-5; D is perhaps TRBD1 (5 bases). Deletions cut 7 bases from V and 4 bases from J, with 22 bases between. CDR1 MNHEY and CDR2 SMNVEV come from the germline V gene (reference sequence). This CDR3 comprises 16 residues. The CDR3 sequence is CASTSWGRNPPETQYF. CDR3 DNA: TGTGCCAGCACCTCCTGGGGCCGAAATCCCCCAGAGACCCAGTACTTC.

The chain uses TRBV14 and TRBJ1-2, with a possible D match to TRBD1 (5 bases). Germline values: CDR1 SGHDN, CDR2 FVKESK. The CDR3 covers 16 residues. V lost 1 base and J lost 4, with 16 bases in between. In DNA, the CDR3 is TGTGCCAGCAGCCAAGGGGGCAGCCGCAATCCCTATGGCTACACCTTC. Translation: CASSQGGSRNPYGYTF. The variable domain in full, with the rest retrieved from reference TRBV14 and TRBJ1-2, is EAGVTQFPSHSVIEKGQTVTLRCDPISGHDNLYWYRRVMGKEIKFLLHFVKESKQDESGMPNNRFLAERTGGTYSTLKVQPAELEDSGVYFCASSQGGSRNPYGYTFGSGTRLTVV.

The chain uses TRBV30 and TRBJ1-3, with a tentative D call TRBD1 (6 bases). Germline CDR1 is GTSNPN and CDR2 is SVGIG (reference sequence). Deletions cut 0 bases from V and 15 bases from J, with 15 bases between. The length of the CDR3 is 12 residues. In DNA form, the CDR3 reads TGTGCCTGGAGTGTGACGGACAGCCCCCCATATTTT. This translates into CAWSVTDSPPYF.

The gene calls are TRBV2 and TRBJ2-3, with 8 bases lining up with TRBD2. CDR3 size: 15 residues. Trimming at V came to 4 bases and at J to 0 bases, leaving 3 bases not matched to a gene. Germline values: CDR1 SNHLY, CDR2 FYNNEI. The CDR3 loop is CASSGLAFSTDTQYF. The DNA of the CDR3 is TGTGCCAGCAGTGGACTAGCGTTTAGCACAGATACGCAGTATTTT.

The rearrangement links TRBV5-1 to TRBJ1-4, with unresolved D. The germline CDR1 and CDR2 sequences are SGHRS and YFSETQ. The CDR3 extends over 14 amino acids. The V end lost 1 base, the J end lost 2 bases, and 6 bases lay between the germline ends. The CDR3 DNA sequence: TGCGCCAGCAGCTTGTCGGGGACTAATGAAAAACTGTTTTTT. Translating it yields CASSLSGTNEKLFF.